This T cell receptor beta chain originates from a study of blood T cell repertoires in COVID-19. Study details: Sources were T cells, B-cell-depleted T cells, or PBMCs; the material itself was cDNA or gDNA.

The repertoire was sequenced with immunoSEQ multiplex PCR; TCRdb's copy has only in-frame clones and lacks some. The data contain some 490,000 clones, 70% to 90% of them singletons. The length of the CDR3 is 15 residues. V lost 0 bases to trimming and J lost 3 bases; unmatched junction nucleotides: 4. Per germline, CDR1 LGHNA and CDR2 YSLEER. The TCR comes from a human donor in a cohort sampled during active COVID-19. Sample: peripheral blood. This sequence joins TRBV4-3 and TRBJ1-2; TRBD1 agrees at 7 bases. The CDR3 here is CASSQDRQGDYGYTF. The CDR3, as DNA: TGCGCCAGCAGCCAAGATCGGCAGGGGGACTATGGCTACACCTTC.